Shown below are 23 T cell receptor beta chains from a single sample sequenced in a study of blood T cell repertoires in COVID-19. Sequenced by immunoSEQ multiplex PCR; TCRdb stores in-frame clones only, minus some. Of 88,000 or so clones listed, approximately 86% were seen once; the top ten hold under 8.5%. The sequenced sample consisted of peripheral blood. These receptors all come from a man in his 60s with acute or convalescent COVID-19.

This rearrangement joins TRBV21-1 to TRBJ2-7; the D call TRBD1 from the table was never checked on the DNA. TRBV21-1 is described as a pseudogene. The CDR3 is 13 amino acids. The CDR3 is CASTSDRAYEQYF. CDR3 nucleotides: TGTGCCAGCACCTCGGACAGAGCCTACGAGCAGTACTTC.

The chain carries TRBV25-1 and TRBJ2-7; TRBD2 matches 10 bases. Germline V CDR1 and CDR2: MGHDK, SYGVNS. V shed 6 bases, J shed 7 bases, and the junction held 15 bases outside the gene matches. The CDR3 totals 16 residues. CDR3 loop: CASRRSGASGSGEQYF. The CDR3 DNA reads TGTGCCAGCAGAAGGTCGGGAGCTAGCGGGAGTGGGGAGCAGTACTTC.

This clone was detected once. The chain carries TRBV10-3 and TRBJ2-7; the D gene is possibly TRBD2 (5 bases). The V end was cut by 6 bases, the J end by 2 bases, with 20 bases between. Germline CDR1 ENHRY, CDR2 SYGVKD. The CDR3 spans 16 residues. The CDR3 DNA follows: TGTGCCATCAGGGAGACTAAGAGCGGTACCACCTACGAGCAGTACTTC. Translation gives CAIRETKSGTTYEQYF.

The chain uses TRBV14 and TRBJ1-2; 7 bases are shared with TRBD1. The CDR3 spans 15 residues. In germline, CDR1 is SGHDN, CDR2 FVKESK. The J segment lost 8 bases and the V segment lost 4 bases, leaving 13 bases of the junction unmatched. The CDR3, as DNA: TGTGCCAGCAGCCCCTCGGACAGGATAATTAGAGGCTACACCTTC. Protein product: CASSPSDRIIRGYTF.

This clone was counted once. The CDR3 DNA follows: TGTGCCAGCACGGCCGACAGGGGGGGGAATGAGCAGTTCTTC. Its protein product is CASTADRGGNEQFF. J is TRBJ2-1 and V is TRBV6-6, with 9 bases identical to TRBD1. CDR3 length equals 14 residues. The trim removed 7 bases at V and 7 bases at J, leaving 8 bases unmatched. Germline V gene sequence: CDR1 MNHNY, CDR2 SVGAGI (reference sequence).

This clone was observed a single time. The J gene is TRBJ1-2, the V gene TRBV30, with 7 positions matching TRBD1. The germline V gene encodes CDR1 GTSNPN and CDR2 SVGIG (reference sequence). CDR3 size: 13 residues. Germline trimming cut 3 bases from V and 1 base from J; bases unmatched to any gene: 2. CDR3 protein: CAWRGGSNYGYTF. The CDR3 coding sequence is TGTGCCTGGAGAGGGGGCAGTAACTATGGCTACACCTTC.

The J gene is TRBJ1-2, the V gene TRBV7-2; D uncertain. V lost 5 bases to trimming and J lost 5 bases, with 12 bases between them. CDR3 length: 13 amino acids. CDR1 and CDR2 (germline): SGHTA, FQGNSA. The CDR3 bases are TGTGCCAGCAGCCCTCGGAGCGGATATGGCTACACCTTC. Encoded protein: CASSPRSGYGYTF.

The V call is TRBV19, the J call TRBJ2-3; tentative D call: TRBD2 (7 bases). The germline gives CDR1 LNHDA, CDR2 SQIVND (reference sequence). The ends were cut back, 5 bases at V and 11 bases at J, with 26 bases in the middle. The length of the CDR3 is 16 residues. The CDR3 is CASSSSRGAYPFGQYF. The CDR3 bases are TGTGCCAGTAGTTCCTCCCGGGGGGCCTACCCCTTCGGGCAGTATTTT.

This sequence joins TRBV7-6 and TRBJ2-5, with 10 bases aligning to TRBD2. Per the germline V gene, CDR1 is SGHVS and CDR2 is FNYEAQ. The ends lost 1 base at V and 5 bases at J; junction bases unmatched: 7. The CDR3 runs 16 residues. The CDR3 loop is CASSLGLAGARETQYF. DNA of the CDR3: TGTGCCAGCAGCTTAGGCCTAGCGGGGGCTCGGGAGACCCAGTACTTC.

The chain recombines TRBV6-5 with TRBJ2-7, with D possibly matching TRBD1 (6 bases). Germline V gene data show CDR1 as MNHEY and CDR2 as SVGAGI. The CDR3 has 13 amino acids. The germline V and J ends were trimmed by 3 bases and 3 bases, with 9 bases remaining between them. CDR3 loop: CASSYGTIYEQYF. In DNA form, the CDR3 reads TGTGCCAGCAGTTATGGGACAATCTACGAGCAGTACTTC.

The V call is TRBV5-1, the J call TRBJ1-2, with a tentative D call TRBD1 (6 bases). The CDR3 totals 14 residues. The germline gives CDR1 SGHRS, CDR2 YFSETQ. Trimming cost V 4 bases and J 8 bases, with 18 bases left between them. The DNA for the CDR3 is TGCGCCAGCAGCCCTGGATGGGGGGGCGACGGCTACACCTTC. This gives the protein CASSPGWGGDGYTF.

The genes are TRBV10-1 and TRBJ2-2; no firm D call. Germline V CDR1 and CDR2: WNHNN, SYGVQD (reference sequence). This CDR3 is 12 amino acids long. V was pared by 4 bases and J by 5 bases, with 5 bases between. CDR3 residues: CASSVRTGELFF. CDR3 DNA: TGCGCCAGCAGTGTGAGGACCGGGGAGCTGTTTTTT.

The CDR3 spells CASSVQENIQYF. The CDR3 nucleotides read TGTGCCAGCAGTGTTCAGGAAAACATTCAGTACTTC. The rearrangement uses TRBV2 and TRBJ2-4; D is unclear. Trimming left V 4 bases short and J 5 bases short, with 6 bases between. Germline V gene lookup returns CDR1 SNHLY and CDR2 FYNNEI. The length of the CDR3 is 12 residues.

This clone was detected only once. The V call is TRBV10-3, the J call TRBJ2-7; 8 positions agree with TRBD2. Germline V CDR1 and CDR2: ENHRY, SYGVKD. The CDR3 has 15 amino acids. J gave up 6 bases and V 4 bases, and 11 bases lay outside the gene matches. Here the CDR3 DNA reads TGTGCCATCAGTGGGAGCGGGGGCTTTTGGGGCGAGCAGTACTTC. It is translated as CAISGSGGFWGEQYF.

This chain links TRBV9 with TRBJ2-5; D gene unclear. CDR3 length: 13 amino acids. The V gene's germline CDR1 is SGDLS and CDR2 YYNGEE. V shed 1 base and J shed 3 bases, with 7 bases lying between them. This chain's CDR3 is CASSVWSEETQYF. The CDR3 coding sequence is TGTGCCAGCAGCGTATGGTCGGAAGAGACCCAGTACTTC.

The chain recombines TRBV6-2 or TRBV6-3 with TRBJ1-5; maybe TRBD1 (6 bases). Germline V gives CDR1 MNHEY, CDR2 SVGEGT. The CDR3 contains 15 residues. V was cut by 6 bases and J by 3 bases, with 15 bases left in between. CDR3 residues: CASSSPRGFNQPQHF. The CDR3 coding sequence is TGTGCCAGCAGCTCCCCCAGGGGATTCAATCAGCCCCAGCATTTT.

This chain joins TRBV9 and TRBJ2-5, with 13 bases matching TRBD2. J lost 5 bases, V lost 9 bases, and 10 bases had no gene match. CDR3 length: 15 amino acids. In germline, CDR1 is SGDLS, CDR2 YYNGEE. The CDR3 nucleotides are TGTGCCACCACTAGCGGGAGGGCCGGAGGGGAGACCCAGTACTTC. Translated, it gives CATTSGRAGGETQYF.

This clone was seen just once. The chain carries TRBV30 and TRBJ2-2; D perhaps matches TRBD2 (5 bases). With 2 bases removed from V and 4 bases from J, the gap between germline ends came to 14 bases. The CDR3 is 15 residues long. CDR1 and CDR2 from the germline V gene are GTSNPN and SVGIG (reference sequence). The CDR3 DNA follows: TGTGCCTGGAGTTCAGCGGCCTCCTCCACCGGGGAGCTGTTTTTT. Its translation: CAWSSAASSTGELFF.

V usage is TRBV5-1 and J usage is TRBJ2-3; TRBD1 aligns across 7 bases. The germline V gene encodes CDR1 SGHRS and CDR2 YFSETQ. V lost 2 bases to trimming and J lost 1 base; unmatched junction nucleotides: 4. CDR3 length equals 15 residues. CDR3 sequence: CASSFGQARTDTQYF. In nucleotides, the CDR3 is TGCGCCAGCAGCTTCGGACAGGCCCGCACAGATACGCAGTATTTT.

The chain employs TRBV3-1 (or the pseudogene TRBV3-2) and TRBJ1-3; no reliable D call. Germline CDR1 and CDR2: LGHDT and YNNKEL (reference sequence). The CDR3 has 15 amino acids. Trimming shortened V by 1 base and J by 0 bases, and 7 bases separated the two germline ends. The CDR3 protein is CASSQGRSSGNTIYF. In DNA form, the CDR3 reads TGTGCCAGCAGCCAAGGAAGGAGCTCTGGAAACACCATATATTTT.

The chain links TRBV2 to TRBJ2-7; no reliable D call. With 6 bases removed from V and 1 base from J, the gap between germline ends came to 16 bases. Germline V gene sequence: CDR1 SNHLY, CDR2 FYNNEI. The CDR3 loop spans 15 amino acids. CDR3 bases: TGTGCCAGCAGGGGCCCCAGGTCTTCATCCTACGAGCAGTACTTC. It translates to CASRGPRSSSYEQYF.

This clone was observed a single time. This CDR3 reads CASSESSRGDQPQHF. The CDR3 DNA sequence: TGCGCCAGCAGTGAGTCGAGCAGGGGCGACCAGCCCCAGCATTTT. V and J are TRBV10-2 and TRBJ1-5; TRBD1 is a possible D gene (6 bases). There are 15 residues in the CDR3. The germline V gene encodes CDR1 WSHSY and CDR2 SAAADI. V was shortened by 0 bases and J by 7 bases, with 13 bases between the two germline ends.

The chain has TRBV5-1 and TRBJ1-2; 7 bases agree with TRBD1. The CDR3 length is 16 residues. The V gene's germline CDR1 is SGHRS and CDR2 YFSETQ. V shed 4 bases, J shed 0 bases, and the junction held 9 bases outside the gene matches. CDR3 in DNA: TGCGCCAGCAGCCTAGGACAGGTGCGGACTAACTATGGCTACACCTTC. Amino acids: CASSLGQVRTNYGYTF. Combining the CDR3 with reference TRBV5-1 and TRBJ1-2 gives the whole variable domain KAGVTQTPRYLIKTRGQQVTLSCSPISGHRSVSWYQQTPGQGLQFLFEYFSETQRNKGNFPGRFSGRQFSNSRSEMNVSTLELGDSALYLCASSLGQVRTNYGYTFGSGTRLTVV.